A single T cell receptor beta chain is shown here with its context. These data belong to a study of blood T cell repertoires in COVID-19. This CDR3 spans 15 amino acids. Deletions cut 5 bases from V and 1 base from J, with 14 bases between. CDR1 is MDHEN, CDR2 SYDVKM, per germline. Libraries were prepared by immunoSEQ multiplex PCR; TCRdb keeps only in-frame clonotypes and omits some of them. This sample has about 77,000 clones, with less than 75% found just once. Sequencing was carried out using peripheral blood. The chain uses TRBV28 and TRBJ1-2; D is possibly TRBD1 (5 bases). This receptor was taken from a man in his sixties with acute or convalescent COVID-19. The CDR3 bases are TGTGCCAGCAGTCCGACTCCACAGGTTAACTATGGCTACACCTTC. Encoded protein: CASSPTPQVNYGYTF.